Below are 25 T cell receptor beta chains sequenced from a single sample in a study of T cells in Graves' hyperthyroidism and ophthalmopathy. Researchers amplified the TCR beta CDR3 regions from RNA transcripts. RT-PCR in the first round (using the HTBI primer set) targeted the TCR CDR3. One entry per CDR3 protein, called by TCRdb with MiXCR from the multiplex PCR reads. The sample has fewer than 400,000 distinct CDR3 sequences; 15% to 17% are singletons. The sample comprised blood. These receptors were taken from a woman under 30 with Graves' hyperthyroidism that later progressed to Graves' ophthalmopathy.

In this sample, this clonotype turned up many times. The chain couples TRBV11-2 to TRBJ2-1, with 10 bases that match TRBD2. V lost 5 bases to trimming and J lost 0 bases; unmatched junction nucleotides: 10. Germline assignment: CDR1 SGHAT and CDR2 FQNNGV. This CDR3 region has 18 residues. The CDR3 is CASSLREGLADSYNEQFF. Here the CDR3 DNA reads TGTGCCAGCAGCCTCCGTGAAGGACTAGCGGACTCCTACAATGAGCAGTTCTTC.

This clonotype has a count of ten or more. This chain uses TRBV7-2 with TRBJ1-5; no clear D. Trimming shortened V by 5 bases and J by 2 bases, and 7 bases separated the two germline ends. Germline V CDR1 and CDR2: SGHTA, FQGNSA. This CDR3 contains 13 residues. This CDR3 reads CASSTGRNQPQHF. As DNA, the CDR3 is TGTGCCAGCAGCACCGGACGCAATCAGCCCCAGCATTTT. Together with reference TRBV7-2 and TRBJ1-5, the CDR3 gives the full variable domain: GAGVSQSPSNKVTEKGKDVELRCDPISGHTALYWYRQSLGQGLEFLIYFQGNSAPDKSGLPSDRFSAERTGGSVSTLTIQRTQQEDSAVYLCASSTGRNQPQHFGDGTRLSIL.

This chain joins TRBV30 and TRBJ2-7; possibly TRBD2 for D (5 bases). This CDR3 has 16 residues. CDR1 and CDR2 (germline): GTSNPN, SVGIG (reference sequence). Trimming shortened V by 2 bases and J by 0 bases, and 17 bases separated the two germline ends. The CDR3 protein is CAWSIRGRGSSYEQYF. CDR3 coding DNA: TGTGCCTGGAGTATAAGAGGGCGAGGGAGCTCCTACGAGCAGTACTTC.

The rearrangement joins TRBV6-1 to TRBJ2-6; TRBD1 agrees at 9 bases. This CDR3 is built from 16 residues. Germline CDR1 and CDR2: MNHNS and SASEGT. V lost 5 bases and J lost 2; bases outside the gene matches: 4. The chain's CDR3 is CASSSQGAPGANVLTF. In DNA form, the CDR3 reads TGTGCCAGCAGTTCACAGGGGGCGCCTGGGGCCAACGTCCTGACTTTC.

This clonotype came up a few times. V usage is TRBV4-3 and J usage is TRBJ2-2, with TRBD2 matching 9 bases. Trimming took 4 bases from V and 4 from J; bases not matched to a gene: 4. This CDR3 has 15 residues. Looked up from germline, CDR1 is LGHNA and CDR2 is YSLEER. CDR3 DNA: TGCGCCAGCAGCCGGGTAGCGGGAGCCACCGGGGAGCTGTTTTTT. It codes for CASSRVAGATGELFF.

This clonotype was seen many times. The chain carries TRBV29-1 and TRBJ2-5; perhaps TRBD2 as D (5 bases). V was clipped by 4 bases and J by 1 base, with 10 bases between them. The CDR3 is 13 residues long. CDR1 and CDR2 (germline): SQVTM, ANQGSEA. This CDR3 reads CSVAGNLQETQYF. The CDR3 coding sequence is TGCAGCGTTGCGGGGAACCTCCAAGAGACCCAGTACTTC.

This clonotype has just a few counts. The genes are TRBV29-1 and TRBJ2-1; tentatively, D is TRBD2 (6 bases). CDR1 is SQVTM, CDR2 ANQGSEA, per germline. The CDR3 is 15 amino acids. Trimming removed 7 bases at V and 4 bases at J, with 20 bases between. CDR3 amino acids: CSASRRAGVYNEQFF. DNA for the CDR3: TGCAGCGCCTCAAGGAGGGCCGGGGTTTACAATGAGCAGTTCTTC.

This clonotype came up many times. The V gene is TRBV6-5, the J gene TRBJ2-7; 8 nucleotides match TRBD1. This CDR3 has 15 amino acids. Trimming took 2 bases from V and 4 from J; bases not matched to a gene: 7. CDR1 and CDR2 (germline): MNHEY, SVGAGI. In DNA, the CDR3 is TGTGCCAGCAGTTACACGCAGGGGGCTAGGTACGAGCAGTACTTC. It encodes CASSYTQGARYEQYF.

The sample holds many counts of this clonotype. This sequence joins TRBV7-9 and TRBJ1-4; D may be TRBD1 (6 bases). Trimming took off 4 bases at V and 1 base at J, with 13 bases between the two ends. The CDR3 loop spans 16 amino acids. Germline CDR1 is SEHNR and CDR2 is FQNEAQ (reference sequence). CDR3 protein: CASSSNTQGTNEKLFF. DNA for the CDR3: TGTGCCAGCAGCTCAAATACACAGGGAACTAATGAAAAACTGTTTTTT. Full variable domain (missing parts from reference TRBV7-9 and TRBJ1-4): DTGVSQNPRHKITKRGQNVTFRCDPISEHNRLYWYRQTLGQGPEFLTYFQNEAQLEKSRLLSDRFSAERPKGSFSTLEIQRTEQGDSAMYLCASSSNTQGTNEKLFFGSGTQLSVL.

The gene calls are TRBV18 and TRBJ2-1; D gene ambiguous. V lost 4 bases and J lost 5, with 15 bases in between. Per the germline V gene, CDR1 is KGHSH and CDR2 is LQKENI. The CDR3 extends over 15 amino acids. This CDR3 reads CASSLGLTENNEQFF. Written as DNA, the CDR3 is TGTGCCAGCTCACTAGGGCTGACTGAGAACAATGAGCAGTTCTTC.

There are many counts of this clonotype. This chain uses TRBV20-1 with TRBJ1-2; maybe TRBD1 (6 bases). V lost 7 bases, J lost 0 bases, and 12 bases lay in between. The CDR3 runs 13 residues. Germline loops: CDR1 DFQATT, CDR2 SNEGSKA (reference sequence). CDR3 sequence: CSVKDSSNYGYTF. DNA of the CDR3: TGCAGTGTCAAGGACAGTTCTAACTATGGCTACACCTTC.

In this sample, this clonotype turned up a few times. V gene TRBV27 combines with J gene TRBJ1-5, with 9 nucleotides matching TRBD1. After removal of 3 bases from V and 4 bases from J, the junction contained 1 base not matched to a gene. The CDR3 runs to 14 residues. CDR1 and CDR2 from the germline V gene are MNHEY and SMNVEV (reference sequence). The CDR3 region has the DNA TGTGCCAGCAGTTTCGGGACAGGGAATCAGCCCCAGCATTTT. Translation: CASSFGTGNQPQHF.

This clonotype has a count of ten or more. The V call is TRBV7-6, the J call TRBJ1-4; D gene unclear. The CDR3 runs to 15 residues. V was pared by 4 bases and J by 0 bases, with 9 bases between. Germline CDR1 is SGHVS and CDR2 is FNYEAQ. The CDR3 DNA follows: TGTGCCAGCAGCTACGACGGATCAACTAATGAAAAACTGTTTTTT. This codes for CASSYDGSTNEKLFF.

In this sample, this clonotype turned up many times. The V gene is TRBV20-1, the J gene TRBJ2-7, with 12 bases lining up with TRBD2. This CDR3 spans 14 amino acids. Germline V gives CDR1 DFQATT, CDR2 SNEGSKA (reference sequence). V shed 6 bases, J shed 4 bases, and the junction held 7 bases outside the gene matches. The CDR3 sequence: CSASPTSGSYEQYF. In DNA, the CDR3 is TGCAGTGCCTCACCGACTAGCGGGAGTTACGAGCAGTACTTC.

The chain combines TRBV7-8 with TRBJ2-7; TRBD2 aligns across 7 bases. Germline assignment: CDR1 SGHVS and CDR2 FQNEAQ. The V gene end was trimmed by 0 bases and the J gene end by 2 bases; junction bases not matched to a gene: 10. The length of the CDR3 is 17 residues. CDR3 residues: CASSLALSGGSPYEQYF. CDR3 nucleotide sequence: TGTGCCAGCAGCTTAGCGCTTTCGGGGGGAAGTCCCTACGAGCAGTACTTC.

The chain links TRBV27 to TRBJ1-1; D perhaps matches TRBD1 (6 bases). The CDR3 extends over 15 amino acids. With 2 bases removed from V and 0 bases from J, the gap between germline ends came to 10 bases. Per the germline V gene, CDR1 is MNHEY and CDR2 is SMNVEV (reference sequence). The CDR3, as DNA: TGTGCCAGCAGTTTAGGGGGGACAATGAACACTGAAGCTTTCTTT. Translation: CASSLGGTMNTEAFF.

Only a few counts were recorded for this clonotype. This rearrangement joins TRBV29-1 to TRBJ2-2; D gene uncertain. There are 14 residues in the CDR3. Trimming took 2 bases from V and 3 from J, leaving 10 bases between them. Germline V gene sequence: CDR1 SQVTM, CDR2 ANQGSEA. CDR3 bases: TGCAGCGTTGAAAAGGCAGGCTACACCGGGGAGCTGTTTTTT. Translating gives CSVEKAGYTGELFF.

The genes are TRBV7-9 and TRBJ2-5; tentatively, D is TRBD1 (5 bases). Germline V gene sequence: CDR1 SEHNR, CDR2 FQNEAQ (reference sequence). V lost 3 bases, J lost 0 bases, and 8 bases lay in between. The CDR3 covers 14 residues. The DNA for the CDR3 is TGTGCCAGCAGCTTGGGGCGGTACCAAGAGACCCAGTACTTC. Protein sequence: CASSLGRYQETQYF.

This clonotype occurred many times. The chain couples TRBV7-3 to TRBJ2-3; perhaps TRBD2 as D (5 bases). The CDR3 covers 13 residues. Germline CDR1 SGHTA, CDR2 FQGTGA. V shed 6 bases and J shed 10 bases, with 17 bases lying between them. CDR3 in amino acids: CASSEASGPSQYF. CDR3 nucleotide sequence: TGTGCCAGCAGTGAAGCGAGCGGCCCCTCGCAGTATTTT.

The chain combines TRBV6-5 with TRBJ2-3, with 10 bases that match TRBD2. J lost 3 bases, V lost 0 bases, and 9 bases had no gene match. Looked up from germline, CDR1 is MNHEY and CDR2 is SVGAGI. This CDR3 spans 18 amino acids. The CDR3 sequence: CASSYSIPAGGDTDTQYF. Written as DNA, the CDR3 is TGTGCCAGCAGTTACTCGATTCCAGCGGGAGGGGATACAGATACGCAGTATTTT.

As to this clonotype: A much larger clonotype is one base distant, so this may be a read error. The gene calls are TRBV30 and TRBJ2-5; D is perhaps TRBD2 (5 bases). V lost 1 base, J lost 10 bases, and 19 bases lay in between. Germline V gene data show CDR1 as GTSNPN and CDR2 as SVGIG (reference sequence). The CDR3 sequence is 14 residues long. The CDR3 reads CAWSAGVAHPGQYF. The CDR3 nucleotides are TGTGCCTGGAGTGCCGGGGTAGCCCATCCGGGCCAGTACTTC.

The chain is built from TRBV28 and TRBJ1-2; D is ambiguous. There are 13 residues in the CDR3. Deletions cut 5 bases from V and 0 bases from J, with 7 bases between. Germline V gene lookup returns CDR1 MDHEN and CDR2 SYDVKM. The CDR3 DNA follows: TGTGCCAGCAGTCCATCACCTAACTATGGCTACACCTTC. Residues: CASSPSPNYGYTF.

V usage is TRBV27 and J usage is TRBJ2-3; maybe TRBD2 (5 bases). There are 14 residues in the CDR3. Germline loops: CDR1 MNHEY, CDR2 SMNVEV (reference sequence). The V end was cut by 7 bases, the J end by 4 bases, with 15 bases between. CDR3 bases: TGTGCCAGCACTGCGACTATAGAAGCAGATACGCAGTATTTT. It yields the protein CASTATIEADTQYF.

This clonotype appeared many times. The J gene is TRBJ2-3, the V gene TRBV3-1; D is unclear. Germline CDR1 is LGHDT and CDR2 is YNNKEL (reference sequence). Trimming cost V 0 bases and J 0 bases, with 10 bases left between them. The CDR3 extends over 16 amino acids. CDR3 bases: TGTGCCAGCAGCCAAGATACATTCACTAGCACAGATACGCAGTATTTT. This codes for CASSQDTFTSTDTQYF.

This chain uses TRBV20-1 with TRBJ2-4, with D uncertain. The germline V and J ends were trimmed by 3 bases and 3 bases, with 6 bases remaining between them. CDR1 is DFQATT and CDR2 is SNEGSKA in the germline V gene (reference sequence). CDR3 size: 12 residues. CDR3 DNA sequence: TGCAGTGCTAGGCCTGGCAAAAACATTCAGTACTTC. Encoded protein: CSARPGKNIQYF.